The following is a TCR beta chain sequence with its context. The antigen is undetermined. This CDR3 region has 16 residues. The germline V gene has CDR1 ENHRY and CDR2 SYGVKD. J was trimmed by 7 bases and V by 4 bases; bases with no gene match: 12. This sample is part of a study of T-cell reconstitution after alpha-beta-depleted transplantation in children. Study-level findings and limits: The high TCRbeta diversity at day 60 in some patients came from surviving recipient T cells and thymic progenitors. T-cell counts and diversity were attributed mostly to newly produced T cells one year after transplant. In patients about two months after transplant, alpha-beta T cells reportedly arose from several hundred expanded graft clones.

The TCRbeta library was prepared with unique molecular identifiers. TCRdb itself ran the PCR reads through MiXCR, one entry per CDR3 protein. The top ten clones hold approximately 29% of a sample with hundreds of thousands of distinct CDR3 sequences, under 20% of them seen once. V is TRBV10-3 and J is TRBJ2-2; 7 bases align to TRBD1. This material consisted of PBMCs, mostly from graft donor cells, taken 360 days after TCRalphabeta/CD19-depleted stem cell transplant. This sequence was found in a boy under two years old who had a stem cell transplant for Wiskott-Aldrich syndrome, so the T cells may come from the graft donor. In DNA form, the CDR3 reads TGTGCCATCAGTGGAGGTGGAGACAGGGCTATCGGGGAGCTGTTTTTT. This codes for CAISGGGDRAIGELFF.